The clone carrying this T cell receptor beta chain was seen once. This sample is drawn from a study of brain T cells in children with intractable seizures. CDR1 and CDR2 from the germline V gene are SGDLS and YYNGEE. The CDR3 loop spans 15 amino acids. V lost 0 bases to trimming and J lost 3 bases, with 7 bases between them. The assay was immunoSEQ multiplex PCR, and TCRdb's table has in-frame clones only and misses some. Of roughly 110,000 clones listed, around 94% are singletons. The chain links TRBV9 to TRBJ2-6; possible D gene TRBD1, 5 bases. The receptor comes from a boy under three years old with hemimegalencephaly and intractable seizures. The specimen was peripheral blood, collected at surgery. In nucleotides, the CDR3 is TGTGCCAGCAGCGTAGGCAGGGATGGGGCCAACGTCCTGACTTTC. It codes for CASSVGRDGANVLTF. The full variable domain, rest sourced from reference TRBV9 and TRBJ2-6, is DSGVTQTPKHLITATGQRVTLRCSPRSGDLSVYWYQQSLDQGLQFLIQYYNGEERAKGNILERFSAQQFPDLHSELNLSSLELGDSALYFCASSVGRDGANVLTFGAGSRLTVL.